This TCR beta chain came from a study of T-cell reconstitution after alpha-beta-depleted transplantation in children (dated by TCRdb to about 2016). About the full investigation: The study quantitatively tracked T-cell immune reconstitution after TCRalphabeta/CD19-depleted allogeneic hematopoietic cell transplantation in children using TCR repertoire profiling.

With regard to this clonotype: The antigen it binds to is not known. No clone much larger than this one lies a single base away; base qualities are absent.

Library generation was performed with PCR. The sequencer listed for this sample is Illumina HiSeq 2500. TCR library preparation used molecular barcoding, with unique molecular identifiers applied to normalize quantification of the TCRbeta repertoire. TCRdb handled the public reads itself, with Q25 trimming in fastp and clone calling in MiXCR, and kept productive beta chains. When rows share a CDR3 protein, they turn into one entry using the most common DNA and genes. The sample has some 250,000 distinct CDR3 sequences on record, about 11% of them singletons. The ten top clones hold approximately 2.9% of the sample. The sequence was obtained from a human donor who donated a stem cell graft to a child with acute lymphoblastic leukemia. The sequences come from PBMCs from the stem cell graft donor, collected from the stem cell graft.

The nucleotide sequence reads TGCAGTGCTTCCTCGGGACATACAAACACTGAAGCTTTCTTT. It encodes CSASSGHTNTEAFF. The V and J segments used are TRBV20-1 and TRBJ1-1; D gene: possibly TRBD1, on 6 matching bases. V is reduced by 5 bases and J by 2 bases, leaving a spacing of 15 bases between them. The germline V gene (reference sequence) supplies CDR1 DFQATT and CDR2 SNEGSKA. The cysteine opens and the phenylalanine closes a CDR3 of 14 amino acids. The read is trimmed to its CDR3 DNA, 42 bases read in frame from base 1.